What follows is one T cell receptor beta chain and its context. Its antigen remains unknown. Expressed TCRB transcripts were sequenced because the entire RNA isolate underwent reverse transcription. The table came from immunoSEQ multiplex PCR; TCRdb's copy has only in-frame clones and leaves some out. Of about 260,000 clones detected, 20% to 25% appear once; the ten largest clones hold 0.012%. These data originate in a study of beta chain features in type 1 diabetes. Study as a whole: Over all samples combined, some 110 million sorted cells were examined.

Study-wide points: In all four CD4+ subsets, TCRB CDR3 length was significantly, moderately reduced in type 1 diabetes. A cDNA-based sequencing approach could over-represent cells with high TCR expression.

CDR1 GTSNPN and CDR2 SVGIG come from the germline V gene (reference sequence). The CDR3 spans 12 residues. Deletions cut 3 bases from V and 4 bases from J, with 6 bases between. Averaging around 110 mL, one heparinised blood draw came from each individual donor. Once sorted, every population was more than 95% pure. The chain has TRBV30 and TRBJ1-4; D not certain. Sequencing was done on a sample of naive CD4+ T cells from blood. The sequence derives from a woman aged 25 to 45 with type 1 diabetes. The CDR3 region has the DNA TGTGCCTGGAGACTGAATAATGAAAAACTGTTTTTT. This gives the protein CAWRLNNEKLFF.